Following are 2 T cell receptor beta chains from one sample sequenced in a study of blood T cell repertoires in COVID-19. This table comes from immunoSEQ multiplex PCR, and its TCRdb copy is limited to in-frame clones, with some not included. The data show some 340,000 clones, over 80% seen once. What was sequenced was PBMCs or T cells enriched from blood (not recorded which). The receptors stem from a woman in her 50s who had recovered from COVID-19.

This clone turned up a few times. CDR3 sequence reads: CSVVGDRTSGYEQYF. The CDR3 DNA reads TGCAGCGTTGTGGGCGATCGGACTAGCGGCTACGAGCAGTACTTC. This rearrangement joins TRBV29-1 to TRBJ2-7; 10 bases map to TRBD2. CDR1 is SQVTM, CDR2 ANQGSEA, per germline. The V segment lost 4 bases and the J segment 3 bases; nucleotides outside the gene matches: 9. CDR3 length: 15 amino acids.

The chain employs TRBV5-6 and TRBJ1-3; 10 bases are a match to TRBD1. The CDR3 runs 16 residues. CDR1 and CDR2 (germline): SGHDT, YYEEEE. V dropped 0 bases and J dropped 4; count of bases not matched to a gene: 4. The chain's CDR3 is CASSLGDRGYGNTIYF. The DNA of the CDR3 is TGTGCCAGCAGCTTGGGGGACAGGGGATACGGAAACACCATATATTTT.